The subject of this entry is one T cell receptor (beta chain). Its antigen remains unknown. Template switching added a universal primer site; cDNA carried unique molecular identifiers. TCRdb reprocessed the 5' RACE reads via MiXCR and lists one record per CDR3 protein. The repertoire consists of 200,000 to 250,000 distinct CDR3 sequences, with roughly 13% occurring once and the leading ten covering under 9.5%. The data belong to a study of identical twins. Findings of the study overall: Insertions were reduced in abundant cord blood beta clonotypes but not in memory repertoires. The degree of excess twin sharing was weaker in beta out-of-frame sequences. Without tracking the same donors, conclusions rested on cross-sectional statistical analysis.

Germline loops: CDR1 SQVTM, CDR2 ANQGSEA. V lost 6 bases to trimming and J lost 2 bases, with 18 bases between them. The CDR3 is 15 residues long. The chain has TRBV29-1 and TRBJ2-3, with a possible D match to TRBD2 (6 bases). Sequenced material: memory (CD45RO+) T cells sorted from blood. The sequence was collected from a woman between 18 and 30 years old in good health. The CDR3 nucleotides are TGCAGCGTCATGACTAGGCGAGGATTCACAGATACGCAGTATTTT. This gives the protein CSVMTRRGFTDTQYF.